The 6 T cell receptor beta chains listed next were all sequenced from one sample in a study of blood T cells in healthy people across ages. A second PCR of about 7 to 11 cycles used a sample-barcoded 5' primer and a J-beta primer mix. TCRdb independently ran MiXCR on the 5' RACE reads; one entry per CDR3 protein. The sample consists of roughly 830,000 distinct CDR3 sequences, around 68% of them appearing once. The sample taken for sequencing was blood. These receptors were taken from a man aged 30-40 years in good health.

The chain carries TRBV15 and TRBJ2-2, with D hard to call. The CDR3 sequence is 12 residues long. V gave up 8 bases and J gave up 4 bases, with 8 bases separating them. Looked up from germline, CDR1 is LNHNV and CDR2 is YYDKDF (reference sequence). The CDR3 DNA sequence: TGTGCCACCCGTCAGAGCACCGGGGAGCTGTTTTTT. This encodes CATRQSTGELFF.

J is TRBJ2-3 and V is TRBV3-1; 10 bases agree with TRBD2. CDR1 and CDR2 from the germline V gene are LGHDT and YNNKEL (reference sequence). This CDR3 has 18 amino acids. V trimming: 3 bases; J trimming: 0 bases; junction bases outside the gene matches: 9. CDR3 in DNA: TGTGCCAGCAGCCAGGCCATACTAGCGGGGACTAGCACAGATACGCAGTATTTT. Protein product: CASSQAILAGTSTDTQYF.

V is TRBV6-1 and J is TRBJ1-1, with a tentative D call TRBD1 (6 bases). V lost 6 bases and J 0 bases, leaving 11 bases between the germline ends. This CDR3 spans 14 amino acids. Germline V gene data show CDR1 as MNHNS and CDR2 as SASEGT. As DNA, the CDR3 is TGTGCCAGCAGCAGGACAGCCGTGAACACTGAAGCTTTCTTT. Protein: CASSRTAVNTEAFF.

The chain carries TRBV12-3 or TRBV12-4 and TRBJ1-6; 7 bases map to TRBD1. The CDR3 consists of 16 residues. V gave up 5 bases and J gave up 6 bases; unmatched junction bases: 10. CDR3 in DNA: TGTGCCAGCAGTCTGAGGGGGCGCGGACTTAATTCACCCCTCCACTTT. It translates to CASSLRGRGLNSPLHF.

This clonotype was seen a handful of times. This sequence joins TRBV12-3 or TRBV12-4 and TRBJ2-6; D remains unclear. Trimming pared 5 bases from V and 0 bases from J, leaving 8 bases between. CDR3 size: 15 residues. The CDR3 nucleotides read TGTGCCAGCAGTGTAACAGACTCTGGGGCCAACGTCCTGACTTTC. Protein sequence: CASSVTDSGANVLTF.

There are a few counts of this clonotype. The chain couples TRBV18 to TRBJ2-5; the D gene is possibly TRBD2 (6 bases). Trimming cost V 3 bases and J 5 bases, with 13 bases left between them. The CDR3 has 14 amino acids. CDR1 is KGHSH and CDR2 is LQKENI in the germline V gene. The CDR3 DNA follows: TGTGCCAGCTCACCGCCCGGGGGTTACGAGACCCAGTACTTC. Translated, it gives CASSPPGGYETQYF.